The sequence of this TCR beta chain was determined in a study of vaccination and CD4 T cells after COVID-19 (dated by TCRdb to between 2021 and 2023). Some background on the complete study: Convalescent patients had a positive SARS-CoV-2 result on nasal swab PCR, and of these patients, several had mild disease and one had severe disease. The convalescent cohort included six males and four females, with two Hispanic individuals, seven Caucasians, two Asians and one multiracial person. Two doses of either the Pfizer-BioNTech BNT162b2 vaccine (n=8) or the Moderna mRNA-1273 vaccine (n=2) were administered to participants. Post-COVID blood samples from convalescent patients were collected a median of roughly 100 days after diagnosis, with a range of about 35 to 161 days. Post-vaccine blood samples were collected a median of 72 days after the second vaccine dose, ranging from about 13 to 250 days. For three convalescent patients, samples were collected at an early post-vaccination timepoint (day 14) as well as at a late post-vaccination timepoint (days 161 to 241). For stimulating the cultures, overlapping spike peptide pools were used, derived from SARS-CoV-2 as well as from the common cold coronaviruses HCoV-NL63, HCoV-OC43 and HCoV-229E. As controls, cultures received a CEFX viral epitope pool (the positive control), an HIV-1 Nef peptide pool (the negative control), or no peptide at all. The spike-specific CD4+ TCR repertoire was compared before and after mRNA vaccination in fewer than eleven COVID-19 convalescent patients and several infection-naive healthy vaccine recipients.

Trimming leaves V shorter by 4 bases and J shorter by 7 bases, with the junction holding 4 bases beyond the gene matches. The germline V gene gives CDR1 as SGHVS and CDR2 as FQNEAQ. The CDR3 measures 15 amino acids from cysteine to phenylalanine. Just CDR3 DNA is preserved here, 45 bases in frame from base 1. The time point label on this specimen signifies: late sampling 161 to 241 days after vaccination in a few convalescent patients. Read against the paper, the sample's treatment or condition label means: roughly nine-day PBMC culture with coronavirus spike peptide pools or control peptides (ViraFEST assay). The ViraFEST assay was used in the study, in which antigen-specific T cells were expanded with peptide pools and expanded clonotypes were subsequently identified by TCR sequencing. The convalescent patients' positive SARS-CoV-2 PCR tests were from March to December 2020, which was before the Alpha, Beta and Delta variants emerged in the United States. Each well held about 2 million PBMCs cultured in IMDM containing roughly 5.5% human AB serum and approximately 9.4 IU/ml IL-2, with 8 to 10 ug/ml peptide pools added. Half of the culture medium was replaced with fresh IL-2-containing medium on days 3 and 7. After 10 days of culture, CD4+ T cells were isolated by negative selection with the EasySep CD4+ T cell isolation kit. PBMCs were separated from whole blood using Ficoll-Paque Plus gradient centrifugation and then either used fresh or cryopreserved at -140C. In general, triplicate wells were set up for every culture condition.

Broader findings and caveats from the paper: The median count of SARS-CoV-2-reactive clonotypes went up from 21 after infection to about 41 after vaccination, although the change was not significant. The study included relatively few convalescent patients and did not analyze early timepoints after natural infection. Of the vaccine-specific clones in convalescent patients, 304 of 307, or nearly all, reacted only to SARS-CoV-2 spike and did not cross-react with common cold coronaviruses. In convalescent patients, a median around 90% of post-vaccine SARS-CoV-2-reactive clones were detected only after vaccination, and vaccine-specific priming was suggested by this finding.

Worth noting for this clonotype: Its antigen is still unknown. Base qualities are missing; no much larger clone stands one base away.

Library creation used PCR. DNA from cultured CD4+ T cells was subjected to TCR sequencing with the Oncomine TCR Beta short-read assay at the Johns Hopkins FTIC core. The QIAamp micro DNA kit was used to extract genomic DNA from the cultured CD4+ T cells. Oncomine TCR Beta libraries from cultured CD4+ T cells were pooled with unique dual indexes and sequenced on an Illumina iSeq 100. As for the authors' bioinformatics: Non-productive sequences were filtered out, and CDR3s that did not start with C, did not end with F or W, or were shorter than 7 amino acids were discarded. Antigen-specific clonotypes were identified using the MANAFEST web application through comparison of peptide-stimulated wells with reference and other culture wells. To be called positive, a clone needed an FDR below 0.05, an odds ratio above 5, and a productive frequency above 0.1% in at least two of three replicate wells. Cross-reactive clonotypes were defined as significantly expanded in both SARS-CoV-2 spike wells and at least one common cold coronavirus spike condition. Levenshtein distances (stringdist) and unrooted phylogenetic trees (ape) in R version 3.6.1 were used to assess CDR3 homology. TCRdb redid the processing of the public reads, applying fastp at Q25 and MiXCR, and retained in-frame beta chains. Rows merge per CDR3 protein into single entries with the most common DNA and genes. These V and J calls derive from TCRdb rather than the authors' analysis. This sample has 15,000 to 20,000 distinct CDR3 sequences in its table, and roughly two fifths of those were observed once. The ten largest clones add up to roughly a sixth of the sample.

Specimen: CD4+ T cells from blood, cultured in vitro, collected about 7 months after SARS-CoV-2 vaccination. The chain was built from TRBV7-8 and TRBJ2-1, with TRBD2 matching 13 junction bases. This receptor was taken from a human donor who had recovered from COVID-19. The encoded CDR3 is CASSWTSGRGNEQFF. In nucleotides, the sequence is TGTGCCAGCAGCTGGACTAGCGGGAGAGGGAATGAGCAGTTCTTC.